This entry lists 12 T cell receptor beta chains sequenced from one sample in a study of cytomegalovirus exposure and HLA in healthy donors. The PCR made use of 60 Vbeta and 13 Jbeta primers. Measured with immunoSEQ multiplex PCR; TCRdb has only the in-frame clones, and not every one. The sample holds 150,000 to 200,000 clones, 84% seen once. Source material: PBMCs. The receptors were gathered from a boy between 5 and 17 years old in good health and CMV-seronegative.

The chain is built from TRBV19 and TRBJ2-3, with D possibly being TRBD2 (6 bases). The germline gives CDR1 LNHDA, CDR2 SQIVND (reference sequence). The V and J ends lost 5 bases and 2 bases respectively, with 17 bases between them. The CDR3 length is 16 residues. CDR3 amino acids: CASSARPKGLTDTQYF. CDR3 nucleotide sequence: TGTGCCAGTAGTGCTCGACCAAAGGGACTCACAGATACGCAGTATTTT.

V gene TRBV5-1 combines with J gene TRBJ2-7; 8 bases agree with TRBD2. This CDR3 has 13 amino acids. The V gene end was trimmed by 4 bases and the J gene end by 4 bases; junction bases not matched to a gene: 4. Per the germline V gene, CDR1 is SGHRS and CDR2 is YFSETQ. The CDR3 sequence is CASSAGTSYEQYF. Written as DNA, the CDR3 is TGCGCCAGCAGCGCCGGGACTAGTTACGAGCAGTACTTC. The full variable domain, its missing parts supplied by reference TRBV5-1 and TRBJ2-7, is KAGVTQTPRYLIKTRGQQVTLSCSPISGHRSVSWYQQTPGQGLQFLFEYFSETQRNKGNFPGRFSGRQFSNSRSEMNVSTLELGDSALYLCASSAGTSYEQYFGPGTRLTVT.

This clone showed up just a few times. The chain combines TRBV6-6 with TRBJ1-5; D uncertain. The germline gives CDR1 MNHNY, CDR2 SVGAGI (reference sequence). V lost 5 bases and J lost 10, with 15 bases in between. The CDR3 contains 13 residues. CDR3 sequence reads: CASSQLGNTPQHF. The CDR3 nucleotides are TGTGCCAGCAGTCAACTAGGTAATACCCCCCAGCATTTT.

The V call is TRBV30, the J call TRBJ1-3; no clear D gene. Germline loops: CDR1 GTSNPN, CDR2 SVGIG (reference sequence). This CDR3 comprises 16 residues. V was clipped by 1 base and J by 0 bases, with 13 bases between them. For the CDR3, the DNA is TGTGCCTGGAGTGGGGCTACACTGAGCTCTGGAAACACCATATATTTT. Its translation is CAWSGATLSSGNTIYF.

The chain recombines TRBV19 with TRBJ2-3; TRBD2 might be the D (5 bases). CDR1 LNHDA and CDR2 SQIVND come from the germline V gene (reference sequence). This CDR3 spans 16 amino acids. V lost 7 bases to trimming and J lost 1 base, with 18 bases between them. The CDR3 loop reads CASTDPGSRGTDTQYF. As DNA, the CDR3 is TGTGCCAGTACAGATCCGGGATCAAGGGGCACAGATACGCAGTATTTT.

The CDR3 here is CAISDPGREGYEQYF. CDR3 coding DNA: TGTGCCATCAGTGACCCCGGCAGGGAAGGATACGAGCAGTACTTC. This chain joins TRBV10-3 and TRBJ2-7; D is perhaps TRBD1 (5 bases). The CDR3 runs 15 residues. V was cut by 3 bases and J by 4 bases, with 16 bases left in between. Germline V lookup: CDR1 ENHRY, CDR2 SYGVKD.

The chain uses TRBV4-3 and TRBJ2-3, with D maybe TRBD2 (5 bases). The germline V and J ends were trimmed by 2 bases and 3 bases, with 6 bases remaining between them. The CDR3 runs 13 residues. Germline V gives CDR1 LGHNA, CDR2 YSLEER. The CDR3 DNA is TGCGCCAGCAGCCAACCGGGGACAGATACGCAGTATTTT. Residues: CASSQPGTDTQYF.

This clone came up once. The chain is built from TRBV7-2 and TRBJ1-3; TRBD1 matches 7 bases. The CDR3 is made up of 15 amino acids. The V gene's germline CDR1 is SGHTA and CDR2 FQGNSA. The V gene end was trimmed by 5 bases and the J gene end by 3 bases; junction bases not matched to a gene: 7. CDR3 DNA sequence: TGTGCCAGCAGCGAAGACAGGGTTAGTGGAAACACCATATATTTT. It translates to CASSEDRVSGNTIYF.

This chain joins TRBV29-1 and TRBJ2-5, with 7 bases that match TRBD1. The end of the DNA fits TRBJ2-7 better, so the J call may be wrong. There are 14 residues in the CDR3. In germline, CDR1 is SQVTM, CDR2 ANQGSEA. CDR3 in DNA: TGCAGCGTTGGTACGGCAGGGGGTTCCCACGAGCAGTACTTC. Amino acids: CSVGTAGGSHEQYF.

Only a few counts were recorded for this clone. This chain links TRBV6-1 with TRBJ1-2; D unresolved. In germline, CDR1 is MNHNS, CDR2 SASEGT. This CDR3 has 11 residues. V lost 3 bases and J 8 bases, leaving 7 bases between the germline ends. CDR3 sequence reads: CASSDLSGYTF. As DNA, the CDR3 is TGTGCCAGCAGTGATTTATCCGGCTACACCTTC.

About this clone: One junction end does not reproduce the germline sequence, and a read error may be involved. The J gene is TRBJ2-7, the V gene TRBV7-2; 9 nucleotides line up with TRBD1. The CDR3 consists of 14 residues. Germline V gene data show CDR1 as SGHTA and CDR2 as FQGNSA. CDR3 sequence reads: CASSFGGSGQGGGF. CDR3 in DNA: TGTGCCAGCAGCTTTGGAGGCTCGGGACAGGGTGGCGGCTTC.

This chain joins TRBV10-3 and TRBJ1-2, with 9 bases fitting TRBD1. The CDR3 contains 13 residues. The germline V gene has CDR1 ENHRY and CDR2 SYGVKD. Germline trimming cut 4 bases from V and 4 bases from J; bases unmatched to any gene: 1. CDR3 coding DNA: TGTGCCATCAGTGGACAGGGGGTCTATGGCTACACCTTC. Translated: CAISGQGVYGYTF.